This TCR beta chain emerged from a study of T cell responses to AZD1222 COVID-19 vaccine. The table came from immunoSEQ multiplex PCR; TCRdb's copy has only in-frame clones and leaves some out. Among some 97,000 clones, around 90% were seen once, and the ten largest hold 1.5% to 2%. This CDR3 spans 15 amino acids. Germline CDR1 reads GTSNPN; CDR2 reads SVGIG (reference sequence). The V end was cut by 1 base, the J end by 4 bases, with 16 bases between. This rearrangement joins TRBV30 to TRBJ1-2; D ambiguous. The sequencing here drew on peripheral blood, taken on day 0 of AZD1222 vaccination. The TCR sequence derives from an adult in good health. The CDR3 DNA follows: TGTGCCTGGAGTGCCCGGACTTTCCCTTTCTATGGCTACACCTTC. Residues: CAWSARTFPFYGYTF.